This T cell receptor beta chain was documented in a study of cytomegalovirus exposure and HLA in healthy donors. Overall study findings and caveats: Rarity marked most TCR sequences, yet some public TCRs occurred in many donors.

Deletions cut 6 bases from V and 0 bases from J, with 14 bases between. CDR1 MNHEY and CDR2 SVGAGI come from the germline V gene. The CDR3 has 15 amino acids. Data came from immunoSEQ multiplex PCR; TCRdb stores just in-frame clones and leaves some out. The data hold some 260,000 clones, with around 90% observed a single time. As concerns this clone: Its specificity is not known.

V gene TRBV6-5 combines with J gene TRBJ1-2; D call uncertain. This TCR was sampled from a woman younger than 45 in good health and CMV-seronegative. The material sequenced was PBMCs. The CDR3 DNA reads as TGTGCCAGCAGCCCTTATGTGGGTACTAACTATGGCTACACCTTC. Translating gives CASSPYVGTNYGYTF.